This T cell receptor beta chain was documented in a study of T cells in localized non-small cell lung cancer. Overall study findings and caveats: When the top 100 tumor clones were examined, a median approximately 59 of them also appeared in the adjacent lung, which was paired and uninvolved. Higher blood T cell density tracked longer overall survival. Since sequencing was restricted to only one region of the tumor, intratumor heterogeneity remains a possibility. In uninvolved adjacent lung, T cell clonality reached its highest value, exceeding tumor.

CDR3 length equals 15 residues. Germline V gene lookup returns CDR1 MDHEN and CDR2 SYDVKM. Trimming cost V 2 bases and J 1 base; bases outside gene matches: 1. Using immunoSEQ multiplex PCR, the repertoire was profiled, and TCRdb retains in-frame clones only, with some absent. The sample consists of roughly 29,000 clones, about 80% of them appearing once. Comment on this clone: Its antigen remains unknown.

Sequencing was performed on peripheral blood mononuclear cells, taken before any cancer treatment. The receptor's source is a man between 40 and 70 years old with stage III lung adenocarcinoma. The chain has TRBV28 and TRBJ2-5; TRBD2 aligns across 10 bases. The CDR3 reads CASSLPSGGQETQYF. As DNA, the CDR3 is TGTGCCAGCAGTTTACCTAGCGGGGGCCAAGAGACCCAGTACTTC.